These 9 T cell receptor beta chains share one sample of origin, sequenced in a study of breast tumors, draining lymph nodes, adjacent tissues. TCRdb passed the multiplex PCR reads through MiXCR, listing each CDR3 protein once. This table holds some 170,000 distinct CDR3 sequences, more than 25% found once. Samples came from axillary lymph nodes draining the breast cancer. Material for sequencing was axillary lymph node tissue. All receptors come from a female donor with breast cancer. Some clones in this sample may be carry-over from other donors' samples.

The V and J genes are TRBV6-5 and TRBJ1-1, with D maybe TRBD1 (6 bases). The germline gives CDR1 MNHEY, CDR2 SVGAGI. V was cut by 8 bases and J by 0 bases, with 10 bases left in between. The CDR3 extends over 13 amino acids. CDR3 DNA: TGTGCCAGCGGTCCAGGGGTGAACACTGAAGCTTTCTTT. Translation gives CASGPGVNTEAFF.

This clonotype was recorded many times. The V and J genes are TRBV28 and TRBJ2-7; D is ambiguous. Per germline, CDR1 MDHEN and CDR2 SYDVKM. The CDR3 is made up of 15 amino acids. Trimming removed 4 bases from V and 0 bases from J, with 13 bases in between. CDR3 sequence: CASSSPTSFSYEQYF. The CDR3 coding sequence is TGTGCCAGCAGTTCGCCGACATCTTTCTCCTACGAGCAGTACTTC.

This clonotype was seen at least ten times. V is TRBV4-2 and J is TRBJ1-3; 7 positions match TRBD1. CDR3 length: 16 residues. V trimming: 3 bases; J trimming: 0 bases; junction bases outside the gene matches: 5. CDR1 is LGHNA and CDR2 is YNFKEQ in the germline V gene. The CDR3 DNA is TGTGCCAGCAGCCAGGAAAGGGACAGCTCTGGAAACACCATATATTTT. Translating gives CASSQERDSSGNTIYF.

Many counts were recorded for this clonotype. The junction departs from germline at one end; a sequencing error may be responsible. V is TRBV6-5 and J is TRBJ1-6, with D unclear. This CDR3 comprises 15 residues. Per the germline V gene, CDR1 is MNHEY and CDR2 is SVGAGI. The CDR3 region has the DNA TGTGCCAGCAGTCACTCTAGGCGGTTTGACTCACCCCTCCACTTT. Protein sequence: CASSHSRRFDSPLHF.

This clonotype has more than one count but fewer than ten. Since a much larger clone is just one base distant, this may be a read error. The chain carries TRBV20-1 and TRBJ2-7, with 13 bases that match TRBD2. This CDR3 contains 18 residues. Germline loops: CDR1 DFQATT, CDR2 SNEGSKA (reference sequence). The ends lost 0 bases at V and 3 bases at J; junction bases unmatched: 11. CDR3 sequence reads: CSAREGTSGAALYYEQYF. The CDR3 DNA follows: TGCAGTGCTAGAGAAGGGACTAGCGGGGCGGCCCTGTACTACGAGCAGTACTTC.

The chain joins TRBV5-6 to TRBJ2-2; TRBD1 or TRBD2 may be the D gene (5 bases each). The V gene lost 4 bases and the J gene lost 5 bases, with 15 bases spanning the gap. The germline gives CDR1 SGHDT, CDR2 YYEEEE. CDR3 length equals 15 residues. As DNA, the CDR3 is TGTGCCAGCAGCCGGGACCGGGATGGTACCGGGGAGCTGTTTTTT. This codes for CASSRDRDGTGELFF.

This rearrangement joins TRBV7-8 to TRBJ1-4; TRBD1 matches at 9 bases. Per germline, CDR1 SGHVS and CDR2 FQNEAQ. V shed 5 bases and J 11 bases; nucleotides not matched to a gene: 12. This CDR3 is 15 amino acids long. CDR3 DNA sequence: TGTGCCAGCAGCCAGGGGGGACAGGGAGGGGATAAACTGTTTTTT. As protein: CASSQGGQGGDKLFF.

A few counts support this clonotype. A much larger clone sits a single nucleotide away, making a read error possible. This chain links TRBV9 with TRBJ2-6, with D tentatively TRBD1 (5 bases). Looked up from germline, CDR1 is SGDLS and CDR2 is YYNGEE. The CDR3 sequence is 17 residues long. The CDR3 reads CASSDLGQLSGATVLTF. The CDR3 DNA is TGTGCCAGCAGCGATCTGGGGCAGCTCTCTGGGGCCACCGTCCTGACTTTC.

The rearrangement links TRBV6-5 to TRBJ1-3; D is unresolved. V was cut by 5 bases and J by 0 bases, with 14 bases left in between. Germline V gene lookup returns CDR1 MNHEY and CDR2 SVGAGI. The CDR3 is made up of 16 amino acids. In DNA form, the CDR3 reads TGTGCCAGCAGTCACTTTCCCCCTACCTCTGGAAACACCATATATTTT. Translating gives CASSHFPPTSGNTIYF.